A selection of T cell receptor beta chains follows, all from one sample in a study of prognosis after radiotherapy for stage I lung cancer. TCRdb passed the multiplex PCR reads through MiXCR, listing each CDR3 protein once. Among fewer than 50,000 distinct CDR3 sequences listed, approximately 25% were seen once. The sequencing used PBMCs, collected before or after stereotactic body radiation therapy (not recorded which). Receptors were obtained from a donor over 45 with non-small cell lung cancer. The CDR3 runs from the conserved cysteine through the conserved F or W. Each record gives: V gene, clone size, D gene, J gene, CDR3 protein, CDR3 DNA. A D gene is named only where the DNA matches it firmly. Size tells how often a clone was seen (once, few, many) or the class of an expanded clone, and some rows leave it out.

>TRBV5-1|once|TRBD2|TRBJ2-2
CASSGGLALGEELFF
TGCGCCAGCAGCGGGGGACTAGCGTTGGGAGAGGAGCTGTTTTTT
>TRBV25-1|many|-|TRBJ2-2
CASSPSARPSNTGELFF
TGTGCCAGCAGCCCCAGTGCCAGACCCTCGAACACCGGGGAGCTGTTTTTT
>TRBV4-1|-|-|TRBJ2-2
CASSPKRRGNTGELFF
TGCGCCAGCAGCCCCAAAAGGCGGGGGAACACCGGGGAGCTGTTTTTT
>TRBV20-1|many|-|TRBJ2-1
CSARPGADGAATHNEQFF
TGCAGTGCTAGACCGGGAGCGGATGGGGCCGCTACGCACAATGAGCAGTTCTTC
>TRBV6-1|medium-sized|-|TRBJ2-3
CATGQSHSTDTQYF
TGTGCCACCGGACAGTCCCACAGCACAGATACGCAGTATTTT
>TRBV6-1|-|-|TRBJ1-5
CASHTVVDGNQPQHF
TGTGCCAGCCATACAGTGGTTGACGGCAATCAGCCCCAGCATTTT
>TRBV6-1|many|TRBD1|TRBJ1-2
CASRRQGALNRYGYTF
TGTGCCAGCAGACGACAGGGGGCCTTAAACCGATATGGCTACACCTTC
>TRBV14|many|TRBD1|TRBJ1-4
CASSLGGQINEKLFF
TGTGCCAGCAGCCTTGGGGGACAGATCAATGAAAAACTGTTTTTT
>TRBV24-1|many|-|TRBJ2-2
CATSGSVGELFF
TGTGCCACCAGTGGTTCGGTCGGGGAGCTGTTTTTT
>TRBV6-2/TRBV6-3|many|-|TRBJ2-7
CASSYLGLDGEQYF
TGTGCCAGCAGTTACTTAGGGCTAGACGGCGAGCAGTACTTC
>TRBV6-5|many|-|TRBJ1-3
CASSYSNSGNTIYF
TGTGCCAGCAGTTACTCGAACAGTGGAAACACCATATATTTT
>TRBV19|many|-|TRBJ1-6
CASADRSNSPLHF
TGTGCCAGTGCGGACAGAAGTAATTCACCCCTCCACTTT
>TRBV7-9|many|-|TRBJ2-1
CASSLVRGSYNEQFF
TGTGCCAGCAGCTTAGTTCGGGGTTCCTACAATGAGCAGTTCTTC
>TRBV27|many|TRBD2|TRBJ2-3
CASNLAGTAGADTQYF
TGTGCCAGCAATCTTGCTGGGACCGCGGGGGCAGATACGCAGTATTTT
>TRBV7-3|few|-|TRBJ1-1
CASSLVKIDTEAFF
TGTGCCAGCAGCTTGGTAAAGATAGACACTGAAGCTTTCTTT
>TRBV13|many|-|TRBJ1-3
CASSLDWGLSSGNTIYF
TGTGCCAGCAGCTTGGATTGGGGCCTGAGCTCTGGAAACACCATATATTTT
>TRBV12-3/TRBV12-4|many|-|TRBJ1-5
CASSLDAGNQPQHF
TGTGCCAGCAGCCTGGACGCGGGCAATCAGCCCCAGCATTTT
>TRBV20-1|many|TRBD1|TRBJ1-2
CSARGQGALGYTF
TGCAGTGCTAGGGGACAGGGGGCTTTGGGCTACACCTTC
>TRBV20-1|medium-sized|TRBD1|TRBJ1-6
CSASRGQGSSPLHF
TGCAGTGCTAGCCGCGGACAGGGAAGTTCACCCCTCCACTTT
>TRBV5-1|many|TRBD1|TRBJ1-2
CASSFAGGPERYTF
TGCGCCAGCAGCTTTGCAGGGGGCCCGGAACGCTACACCTTC
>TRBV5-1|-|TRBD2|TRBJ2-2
CASSRIAGGTTNTGERFF
TGCGCCAGCAGCCGAATAGCGGGAGGAACAACGAACACCGGGGAGCGGTTTTTT
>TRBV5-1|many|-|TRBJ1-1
CASSHTQNTEAFF
TGCGCCAGCAGCCACACACAGAACACTGAAGCTTTCTTT
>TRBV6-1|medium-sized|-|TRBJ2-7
CASSRDYEQYF
TGTGCCAGCAGTAGGGACTACGAGCAGTACTTC
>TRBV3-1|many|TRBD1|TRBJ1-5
CASSPGQGVSNQPQHF
TGTGCCAGCAGCCCAGGACAGGGGGTAAGCAATCAGCCCCAGCATTTT
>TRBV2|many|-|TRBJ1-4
CASSEGPPTNEKLFF
TGTGCCAGCAGTGAAGGTCCCCCAACTAATGAAAAACTGTTTTTT
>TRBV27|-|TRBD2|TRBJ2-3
CASSLSPSGGITDTQYF
TGTGCCAGCAGTTTATCCCCTAGCGGGGGTATTACAGATACGCAGTATTTT
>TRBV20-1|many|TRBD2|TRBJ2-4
CSDPPGREEPLAKNIQYF
TGCAGTGACCCCCCCGGGCGGGAGGAGCCTTTAGCCAAAAACATTCAGTACTTC
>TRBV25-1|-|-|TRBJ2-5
CASSGTPPQETQYF
TGTGCCAGCAGTGGGACACCCCCTCAAGAGACCCAGTACTTC
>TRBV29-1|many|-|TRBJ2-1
CSVGWASGRNEQFF
TGCAGCGTTGGGTGGGCCTCCGGTCGGAATGAGCAGTTCTTC
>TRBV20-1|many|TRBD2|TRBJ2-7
CSARDSLAAYEQYF
TGCAGTGCTAGAGATTCGCTAGCGGCTTACGAGCAGTACTTC
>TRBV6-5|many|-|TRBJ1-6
CATNPSGADYNSPLHF
TGTGCCACCAATCCGAGCGGTGCGGATTATAATTCACCCCTCCACTTT
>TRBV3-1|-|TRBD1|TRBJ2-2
CASSQPGTGAAGELFF
TGTGCCAGCAGCCAACCCGGGACAGGGGCCGCCGGGGAGCTGTTTTTT
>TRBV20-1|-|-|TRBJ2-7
CPGKGFEGTYEQYF
TGCCCGGGAAAAGGGTTTGAAGGAACCTACGAGCAGTACTTC
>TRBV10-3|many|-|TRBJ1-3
CATWGSGNTIYF
TGTGCCACATGGGGCTCTGGAAACACCATATATTTT
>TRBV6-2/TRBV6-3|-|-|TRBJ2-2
CASSVLGMDTGELLF
TGTGCCAGCAGTGTTTTAGGGATGGACACCGGGGAGCTGCTTTTT
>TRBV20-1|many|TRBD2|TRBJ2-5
CSARGPLTSGPLMRETQYF
TGCAGTGCTAGAGGACCTTTAACTAGCGGCCCCTTGATGAGAGAGACCCAGTACTTC
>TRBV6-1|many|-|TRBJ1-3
CASSHGRNSGNTIYF
TGTGCCAGCAGCCACGGACGGAACTCTGGAAACACCATATATTTT
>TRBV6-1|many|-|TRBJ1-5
CASSEGGNQPQHF
TGTGCCAGCAGTGAAGGGGGCAATCAGCCCCAGCATTTT
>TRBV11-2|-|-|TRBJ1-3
CASSSVMQNTIYF
TGTGCCAGCAGCTCCGTGATGCAAAACACCATATATTTT
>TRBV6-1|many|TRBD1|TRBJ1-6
CASRLKARGVSPLHF
TGTGCCAGCCGCCTGAAGGCCAGGGGGGTTTCACCCCTCCACTTT
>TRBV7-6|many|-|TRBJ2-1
CASGLVGSSNRNEQFF
TGTGCCAGCGGCTTAGTGGGAAGTAGCAACAGGAATGAGCAGTTCTTC
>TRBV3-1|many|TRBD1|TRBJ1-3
CASSRKGRDSGNTIYF
TGTGCCAGCAGCCGTAAAGGCAGGGACAGCGGAAACACCATATATTTT